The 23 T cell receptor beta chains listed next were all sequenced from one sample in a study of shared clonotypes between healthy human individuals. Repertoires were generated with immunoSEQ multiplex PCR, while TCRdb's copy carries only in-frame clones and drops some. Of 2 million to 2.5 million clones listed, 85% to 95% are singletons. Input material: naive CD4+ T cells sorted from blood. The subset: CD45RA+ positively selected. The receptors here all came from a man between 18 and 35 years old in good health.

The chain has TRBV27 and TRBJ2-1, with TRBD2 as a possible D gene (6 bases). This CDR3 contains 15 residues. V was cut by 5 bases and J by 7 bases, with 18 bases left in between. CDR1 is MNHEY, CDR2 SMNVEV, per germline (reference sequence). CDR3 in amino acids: CASSGGTLGSNEQFF. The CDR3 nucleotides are TGTGCCAGCAGTGGAGGGACTTTGGGCAGTAATGAGCAGTTCTTC.

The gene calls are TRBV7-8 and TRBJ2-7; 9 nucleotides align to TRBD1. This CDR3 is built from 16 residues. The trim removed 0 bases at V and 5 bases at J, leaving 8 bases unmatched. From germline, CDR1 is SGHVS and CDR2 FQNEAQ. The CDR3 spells CASSLAGGTGYNEQYF. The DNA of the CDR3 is TGTGCCAGCAGCTTAGCCGGGGGGACAGGGTATAACGAGCAGTACTTC.

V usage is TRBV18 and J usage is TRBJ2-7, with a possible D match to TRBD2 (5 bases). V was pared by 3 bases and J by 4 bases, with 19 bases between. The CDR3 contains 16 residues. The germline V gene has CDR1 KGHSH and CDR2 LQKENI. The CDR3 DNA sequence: TGTGCCAGCTCACCCTCGGTTCTACTAGTTCGGTACGAGCAGTACTTC. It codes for CASSPSVLLVRYEQYF.

The CDR3 bases are TGTGCCAGTAGTACCCTTAGGGGCCTGGGGACCCAGTACTTC. It yields the protein CASSTLRGLGTQYF. The rearrangement links TRBV19 to TRBJ2-5, with D possibly being TRBD1 (5 bases). Germline V lookup: CDR1 LNHDA, CDR2 SQIVND (reference sequence). This CDR3 has 14 residues. Trimming took 4 bases from V and 7 from J, leaving 16 bases between them.

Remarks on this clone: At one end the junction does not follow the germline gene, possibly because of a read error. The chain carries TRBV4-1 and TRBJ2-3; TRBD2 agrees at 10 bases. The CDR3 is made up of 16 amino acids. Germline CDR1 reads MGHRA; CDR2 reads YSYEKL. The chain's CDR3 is CASSQGVAGGTVTQYF. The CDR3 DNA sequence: TGCGCCAGCAGCCAAGGGGTAGCGGGAGGCACAGTTACGCAGTATTTT.

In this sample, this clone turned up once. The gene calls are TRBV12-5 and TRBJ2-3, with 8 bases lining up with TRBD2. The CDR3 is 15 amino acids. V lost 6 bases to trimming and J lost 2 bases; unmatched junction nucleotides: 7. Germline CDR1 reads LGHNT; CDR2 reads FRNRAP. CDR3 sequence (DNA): TGTGCTAGTGGCCTTAGCGGGGCCACCACAGATACGCAGTATTTT. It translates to CASGLSGATTDTQYF.

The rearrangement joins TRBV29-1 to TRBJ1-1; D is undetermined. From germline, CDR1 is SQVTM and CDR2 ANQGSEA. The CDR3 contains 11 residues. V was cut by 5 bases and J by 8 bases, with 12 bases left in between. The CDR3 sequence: CSVIPGAEAFF. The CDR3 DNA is TGCAGCGTTATCCCGGGAGCCGAAGCTTTCTTT.

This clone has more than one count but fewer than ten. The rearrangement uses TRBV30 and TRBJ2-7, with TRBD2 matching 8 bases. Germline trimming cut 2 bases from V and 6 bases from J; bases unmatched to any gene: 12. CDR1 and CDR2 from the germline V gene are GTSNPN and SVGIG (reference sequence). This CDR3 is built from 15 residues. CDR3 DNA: TGTGCCTGGAGTTGGTCTAGCGGGTTGCTCTGCGAGCAGTACTTC. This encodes CAWSWSSGLLCEQYF.

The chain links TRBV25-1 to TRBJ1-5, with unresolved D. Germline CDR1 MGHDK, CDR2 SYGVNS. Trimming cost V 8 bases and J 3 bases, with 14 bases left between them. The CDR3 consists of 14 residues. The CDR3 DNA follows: TGTGCCAGCGCTGGAGCAGGTATCAATCAGCCCCAGCATTTT. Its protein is CASAGAGINQPQHF.

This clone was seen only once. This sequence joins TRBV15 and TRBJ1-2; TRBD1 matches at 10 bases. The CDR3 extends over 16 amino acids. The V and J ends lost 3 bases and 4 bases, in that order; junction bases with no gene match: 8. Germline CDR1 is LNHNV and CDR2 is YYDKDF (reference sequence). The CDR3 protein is CATSRGQGIVVYGYTF. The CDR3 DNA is TGTGCCACCAGCAGGGGACAGGGGATAGTGGTCTATGGCTACACCTTC.

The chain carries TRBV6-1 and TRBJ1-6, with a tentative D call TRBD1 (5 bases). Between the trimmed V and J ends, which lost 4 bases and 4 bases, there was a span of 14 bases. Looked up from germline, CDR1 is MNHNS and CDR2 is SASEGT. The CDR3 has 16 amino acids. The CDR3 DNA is TGTGCCAGCAGTGCCCAGACAGACTTTTATAATTCACCCCTCCACTTT. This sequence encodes CASSAQTDFYNSPLHF.

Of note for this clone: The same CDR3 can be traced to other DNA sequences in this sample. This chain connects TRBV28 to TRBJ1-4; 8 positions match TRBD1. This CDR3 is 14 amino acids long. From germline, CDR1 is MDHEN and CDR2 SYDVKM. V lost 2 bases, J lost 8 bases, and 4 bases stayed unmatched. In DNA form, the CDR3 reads TGTGCCAGCAGTTTACAGGGGGCTAGAGAAAAACTGTTTTTT. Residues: CASSLQGAREKLFF.

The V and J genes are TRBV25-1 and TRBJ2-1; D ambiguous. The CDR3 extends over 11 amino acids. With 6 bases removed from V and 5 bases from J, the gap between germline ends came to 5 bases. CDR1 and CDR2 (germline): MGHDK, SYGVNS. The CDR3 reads CASRSHNEQFF. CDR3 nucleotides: TGTGCCAGCAGGAGTCACAATGAGCAGTTCTTC.

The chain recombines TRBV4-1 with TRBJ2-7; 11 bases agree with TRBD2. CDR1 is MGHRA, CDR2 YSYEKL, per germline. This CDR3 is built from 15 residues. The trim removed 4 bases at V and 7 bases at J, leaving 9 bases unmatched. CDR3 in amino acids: CASSPTSGTYEEQYF. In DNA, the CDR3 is TGCGCCAGCAGCCCGACTAGCGGGACCTACGAAGAGCAGTACTTC.

As DNA, the CDR3 is TGTGCCAGCAGCTGGGACAGGGGTAATCAGCCCCAGCATTTT. It codes for CASSWDRGNQPQHF. The chain is built from TRBV11-2 and TRBJ1-5, with 10 bases lining up with TRBD1. There are 14 residues in the CDR3. Germline V gene data show CDR1 as SGHAT and CDR2 as FQNNGV. V shed 4 bases and J 4 bases; nucleotides not matched to a gene: 1. Looking up the rest from reference TRBV11-2 and TRBJ1-5 gives the full variable domain: EAGVAQSPRYKIIEKRQSVAFWCNPISGHATLYWYQQILGQGPKLLIQFQNNGVVDDSQLPKDRFSAERLKGVDSTLKIQPAKLEDSAVYLCASSWDRGNQPQHFGDGTRLSIL.

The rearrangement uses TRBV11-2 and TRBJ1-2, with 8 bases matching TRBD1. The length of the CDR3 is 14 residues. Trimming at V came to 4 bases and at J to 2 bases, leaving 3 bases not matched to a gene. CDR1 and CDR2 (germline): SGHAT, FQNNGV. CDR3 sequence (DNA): TGTGCCAGCAGCTCGAGGACAGGGAACTATGGCTACACCTTC. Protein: CASSSRTGNYGYTF.

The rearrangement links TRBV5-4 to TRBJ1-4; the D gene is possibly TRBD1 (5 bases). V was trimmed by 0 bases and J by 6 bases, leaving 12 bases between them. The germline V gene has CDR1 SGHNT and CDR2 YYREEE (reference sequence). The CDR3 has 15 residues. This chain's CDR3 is CASSLGGAGDEKLFF. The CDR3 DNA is TGTGCCAGCAGCTTGGGTGGGGCCGGGGATGAAAAACTGTTTTTT.

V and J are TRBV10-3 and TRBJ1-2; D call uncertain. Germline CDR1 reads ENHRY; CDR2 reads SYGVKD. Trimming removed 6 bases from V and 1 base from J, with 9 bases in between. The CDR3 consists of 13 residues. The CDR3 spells CAIRADLNYGYTF. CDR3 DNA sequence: TGTGCCATCAGAGCAGACCTTAACTATGGCTACACCTTC.

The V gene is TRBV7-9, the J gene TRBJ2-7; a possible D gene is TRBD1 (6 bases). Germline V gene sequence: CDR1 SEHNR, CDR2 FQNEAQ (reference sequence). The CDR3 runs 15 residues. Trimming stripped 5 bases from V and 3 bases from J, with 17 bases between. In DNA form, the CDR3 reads TGTGCCAGCAGCCCATTCGACAGGTTTCACTACGAGCAGTACTTC. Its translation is CASSPFDRFHYEQYF.

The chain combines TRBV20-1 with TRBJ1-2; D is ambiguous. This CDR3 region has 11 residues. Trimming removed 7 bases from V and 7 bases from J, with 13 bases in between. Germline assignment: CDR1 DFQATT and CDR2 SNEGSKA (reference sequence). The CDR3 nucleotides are TGCAGTGGTGCGTCTGTAGGTGGCTACACCTTC. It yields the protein CSGASVGGYTF.

Here the CDR3 reads CASSNRVGVLGAFF. The DNA for the CDR3 is TGTGCCAGTAGTAACAGGGTGGGGGTTCTTGGAGCTTTCTTT. The chain uses TRBV19 and TRBJ1-1; TRBD1 might be the D (6 bases). V was trimmed by 4 bases and J by 10 bases, leaving 19 bases between them. The CDR3 spans 14 residues. The germline CDR1 and CDR2 sequences are LNHDA and SQIVND (reference sequence). Drawing the rest from reference TRBV19 and TRBJ1-1, the complete variable domain is DGGITQSPKYLFRKEGQNVTLSCEQNLNHDAMYWYRQDPGQGLRLIYYSQIVNDFQKGDIAEGYSVSREKKESFPLTVTSAQKNPTAFYLCASSNRVGVLGAFFGQGTRLTVV.

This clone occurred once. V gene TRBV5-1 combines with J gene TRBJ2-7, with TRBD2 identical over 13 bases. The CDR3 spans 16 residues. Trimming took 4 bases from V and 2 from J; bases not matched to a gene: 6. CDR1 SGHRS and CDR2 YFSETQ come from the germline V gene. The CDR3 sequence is CASSPAGTSGTYEQYF. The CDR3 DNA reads TGCGCCAGCAGCCCGGCCGGGACTAGCGGGACCTACGAGCAGTACTTC.

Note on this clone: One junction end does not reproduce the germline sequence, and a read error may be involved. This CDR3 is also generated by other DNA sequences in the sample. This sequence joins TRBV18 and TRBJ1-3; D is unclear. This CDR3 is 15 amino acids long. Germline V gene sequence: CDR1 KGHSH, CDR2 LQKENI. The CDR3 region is CASSPREISGNTIYF. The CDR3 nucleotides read TGTGCCAGCTCCCCACGAGAGATCTCTGGAAACACCATATATTTT.